The 5 T cell receptor beta chains below were found in one sample sequenced in a study of CD8+CD57+ T cells in acquired aplastic anemia. Patients chosen for sequencing had CD8+CD57+ cells that had expanded, as shown by flow cytometry. Genomic DNA was employed as the template in profiling TCR beta VDJ and CDR3. TCRdb re-analysed the reads in MiXCR, keeping a single row per CDR3 protein. The sample has 200,000 or so distinct CDR3 sequences, 40% to 55% seen once. What was sequenced was sorted CD4+, CD8+, or CD8+CD57+ T cells (not recorded which) from PBMCs. These receptors originate from a human donor with aplastic anemia.

This clonotype has ten or more counts. The chain combines TRBV5-1 with TRBJ2-1; D call uncertain. Germline-derived CDR1 and CDR2 are SGHRS and YFSETQ. V was shortened by 4 bases and J by 5 bases, with 13 bases between the two germline ends. The length of the CDR3 is 14 residues. The CDR3 nucleotides read TGCGCCAGCAGCCCTATAGCAGGACACAATGAGCAGTTCTTC. Translating it yields CASSPIAGHNEQFF.

V gene TRBV2 combines with J gene TRBJ1-1, with D unclear. The length of the CDR3 is 11 residues. Germline V gene data show CDR1 as SNHLY and CDR2 as FYNNEI. V was cut by 8 bases and J by 6 bases, with 10 bases left in between. CDR3 amino acids: CASRMGSEAFF. The CDR3 DNA follows: TGTGCCAGCCGTATGGGGTCTGAAGCTTTCTTT. Using reference TRBV2 and TRBJ1-1 for the parts outside the CDR3, the full variable domain is EPEVTQTPSHQVTQMGQEVILRCVPISNHLYFYWYRQILGQKVEFLVSFYNNEISEKSEIFDDQFSVERPDGSNFTLKIRSTKLEDSAMYFCASRMGSEAFFGQGTRLTVV.

This clonotype was detected ten times or more. This sequence joins TRBV4-1 and TRBJ2-5; possible D gene TRBD2, 5 bases. The ends were cut back, 3 bases at V and 7 bases at J, with 18 bases in the middle. Germline CDR1 and CDR2: MGHRA and YSYEKL. This CDR3 spans 15 amino acids. The CDR3, as DNA: TGCGCCAGCAGCCATGAAGCGACTCGCGGGTGGACCCAGTACTTC. The encoded protein is CASSHEATRGWTQYF.

This clonotype has ten or more counts. The rearrangement joins TRBV7-3 to TRBJ1-3; D is uncertain. Trimming pared 4 bases from V and 3 bases from J, leaving 7 bases between. The germline V gene has CDR1 SGHTA and CDR2 FQGTGA. The CDR3 contains 13 residues. This CDR3 is CASSSGGGNTIYF. Here the CDR3 DNA reads TGTGCCAGCAGCTCCGGCGGTGGAAACACCATATATTTT.

The V and J genes are TRBV2 and TRBJ2-5; 9 nucleotides agree with TRBD2. The CDR3 consists of 15 residues. Unmatched junction bases numbered 9, after V lost 5 bases and J lost 5 bases. Germline CDR1 and CDR2: SNHLY and FYNNEI. The CDR3 coding sequence is TGTGCCAGCAGTCTCCTGGCGGGGGGGCGGGAGACCCAGTACTTC. Translated: CASSLLAGGRETQYF.